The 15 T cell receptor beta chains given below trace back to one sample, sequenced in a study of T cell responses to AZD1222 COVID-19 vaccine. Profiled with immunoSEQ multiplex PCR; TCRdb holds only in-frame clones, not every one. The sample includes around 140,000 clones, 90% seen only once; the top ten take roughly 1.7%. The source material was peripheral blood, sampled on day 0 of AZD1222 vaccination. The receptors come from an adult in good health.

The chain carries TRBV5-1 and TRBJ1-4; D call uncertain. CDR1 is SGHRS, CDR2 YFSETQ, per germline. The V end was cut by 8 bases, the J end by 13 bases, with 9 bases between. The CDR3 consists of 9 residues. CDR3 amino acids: CARGKVLFF. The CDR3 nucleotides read TGCGCCAGGGGGAAGGTACTGTTTTTT.

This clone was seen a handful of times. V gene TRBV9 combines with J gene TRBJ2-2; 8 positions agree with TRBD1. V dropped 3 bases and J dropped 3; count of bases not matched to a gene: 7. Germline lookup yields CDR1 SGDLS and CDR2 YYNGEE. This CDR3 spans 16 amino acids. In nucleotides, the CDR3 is TGTGCCAGCAGCGCCCGGAAACAGGGGGACACCGGGGAGCTGTTTTTT. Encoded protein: CASSARKQGDTGELFF.

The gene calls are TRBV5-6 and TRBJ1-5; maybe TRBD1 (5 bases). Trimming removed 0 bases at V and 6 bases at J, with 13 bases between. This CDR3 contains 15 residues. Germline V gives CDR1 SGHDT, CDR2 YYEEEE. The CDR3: CASSLARGGSQPQHF. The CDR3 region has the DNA TGTGCCAGCAGCTTGGCGCGGGGGGGTTCTCAGCCCCAGCATTTT.

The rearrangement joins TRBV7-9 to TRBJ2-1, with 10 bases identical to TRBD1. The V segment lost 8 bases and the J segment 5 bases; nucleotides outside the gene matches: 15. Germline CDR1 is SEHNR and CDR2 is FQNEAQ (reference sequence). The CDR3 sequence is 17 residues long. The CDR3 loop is CASHRITGTGEDNEQFF. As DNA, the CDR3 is TGTGCCAGCCATCGAATCACCGGGACAGGGGAAGACAATGAGCAGTTCTTC.

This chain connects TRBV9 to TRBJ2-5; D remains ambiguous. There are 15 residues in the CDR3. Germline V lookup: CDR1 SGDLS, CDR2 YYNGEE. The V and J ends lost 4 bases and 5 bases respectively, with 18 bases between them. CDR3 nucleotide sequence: TGTGCCAGCAGCTCAGACATCTCTAGTTCGGAGACCCAGTACTTC. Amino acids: CASSSDISSSETQYF.

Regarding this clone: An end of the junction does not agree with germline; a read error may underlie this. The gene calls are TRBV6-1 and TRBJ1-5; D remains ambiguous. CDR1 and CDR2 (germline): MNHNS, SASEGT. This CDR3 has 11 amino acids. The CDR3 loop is CASSEVQAQHF. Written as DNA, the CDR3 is TGTGCCAGCAGTGAAGTTCAGGCCCAGCATTTT.

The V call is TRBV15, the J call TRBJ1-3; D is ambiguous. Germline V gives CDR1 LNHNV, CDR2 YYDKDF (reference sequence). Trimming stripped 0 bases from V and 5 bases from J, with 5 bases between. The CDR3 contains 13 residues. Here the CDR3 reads CATSRDQRNTIYF. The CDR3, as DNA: TGTGCCACCAGCAGAGATCAACGAAACACCATATATTTT.

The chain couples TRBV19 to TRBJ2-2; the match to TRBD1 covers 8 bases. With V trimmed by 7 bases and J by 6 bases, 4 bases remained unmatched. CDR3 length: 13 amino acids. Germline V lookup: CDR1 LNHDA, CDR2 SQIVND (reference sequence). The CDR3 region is CASTGDRPGELFF. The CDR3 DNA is TGTGCCAGTACCGGGGACAGGCCCGGGGAGCTGTTTTTT. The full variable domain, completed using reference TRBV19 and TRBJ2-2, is DGGITQSPKYLFRKEGQNVTLSCEQNLNHDAMYWYRQDPGQGLRLIYYSQIVNDFQKGDIAEGYSVSREKKESFPLTVTSAQKNPTAFYLCASTGDRPGELFFGEGSRLTVL.

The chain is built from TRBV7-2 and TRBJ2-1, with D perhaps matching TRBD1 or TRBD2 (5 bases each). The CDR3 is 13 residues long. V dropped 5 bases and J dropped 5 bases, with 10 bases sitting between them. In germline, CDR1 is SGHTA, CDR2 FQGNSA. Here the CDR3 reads CASSTRGDNEQFF. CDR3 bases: TGTGCCAGCAGCACTAGGGGAGACAATGAGCAGTTCTTC.

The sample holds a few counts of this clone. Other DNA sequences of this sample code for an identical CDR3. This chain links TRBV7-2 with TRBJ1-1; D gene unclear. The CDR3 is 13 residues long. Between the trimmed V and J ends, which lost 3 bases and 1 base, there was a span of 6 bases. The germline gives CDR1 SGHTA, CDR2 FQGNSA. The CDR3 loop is CASSFSGNTEAFF. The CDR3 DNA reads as TGTGCCAGCAGCTTTTCCGGGAACACTGAAGCTTTCTTT.

In DNA form, the CDR3 reads TGTGCCAGCAGCCAGCCGGACGGCCCCAACACCATATATTTT. It is translated as CASSQPDGPNTIYF. This chain connects TRBV7-2 to TRBJ1-3, with no clear D. The V end was cut by 5 bases, the J end by 7 bases, with 15 bases between. The CDR3 is 14 residues long. The germline V gene has CDR1 SGHTA and CDR2 FQGNSA.

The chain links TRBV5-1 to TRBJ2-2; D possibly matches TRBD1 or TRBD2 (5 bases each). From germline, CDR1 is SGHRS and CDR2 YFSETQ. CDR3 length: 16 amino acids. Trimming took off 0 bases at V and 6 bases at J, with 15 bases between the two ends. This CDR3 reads CASSLGGTFMAGELFF. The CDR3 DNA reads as TGCGCCAGCAGCTTGGGGGGGACGTTTATGGCCGGGGAGCTGTTTTTT.

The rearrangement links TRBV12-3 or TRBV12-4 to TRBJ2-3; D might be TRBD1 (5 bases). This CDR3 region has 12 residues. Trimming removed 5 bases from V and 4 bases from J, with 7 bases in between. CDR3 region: CASSPRADTQYF. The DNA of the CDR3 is TGTGCCAGCAGTCCCAGGGCAGATACGCAGTATTTT.

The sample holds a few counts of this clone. The CDR3 region is CASSLVAGAPAEQYF. The CDR3 DNA follows: TGTGCCAGCAGCTTAGTTGCCGGGGCCCCCGCGGAGCAGTACTTC. The chain combines TRBV7-3 with TRBJ2-7; the D gene could be TRBD1 or TRBD2 (5 bases each). There are 15 residues in the CDR3. The germline CDR1 and CDR2 sequences are SGHTA and FQGTGA. The V gene lost 2 bases and the J gene lost 7 bases, with 18 bases spanning the gap.

CDR3 nucleotides: TGTGCCACCAGCAGAGACCCGGGAGGGGGGTACGAGCAGTACTTC. Its translation: CATSRDPGGGYEQYF. The chain links TRBV15 to TRBJ2-7; 8 bases align to TRBD2. Unmatched junction bases numbered 5, after V lost 0 bases and J lost 4 bases. The germline V gene encodes CDR1 LNHNV and CDR2 YYDKDF (reference sequence). The CDR3 length is 15 residues.